Listed here are 14 T cell receptor beta chains from one sample, sequenced in a study of siplizumab effects on memory and regulatory T cells. Clones were read by immunoSEQ multiplex PCR, and TCRdb kept only the in-frame ones, dropping some. The sample lists 100,000 to 120,000 clones; roughly 89% were seen once. Sequenced input: CD4+ T cells sorted from blood. All receptors come from a human donor in good health.

The chain is built from TRBV11-2 and TRBJ1-1, with D uncertain. Trimming removed 6 bases from V and 0 bases from J, with 11 bases in between. Germline V gene sequence: CDR1 SGHAT, CDR2 FQNNGV. The CDR3 consists of 14 residues. This CDR3 is CASRPILLNTEAFF. As DNA, the CDR3 is TGTGCCAGCAGGCCAATTCTGTTGAACACTGAAGCTTTCTTT.

The rearrangement joins TRBV2 to TRBJ2-7, with D perhaps matching TRBD1 (6 bases). V lost 2 bases to trimming and J lost 5 bases, with 13 bases between them. The CDR3 covers 14 residues. Germline values: CDR1 SNHLY, CDR2 FYNNEI. The CDR3 nucleotides read TGTGCCAGCAGTGAACAGGGGATCGCTGACGAGCAGTACTTC. It translates to CASSEQGIADEQYF.

In DNA, the CDR3 is TGTGCCAGCAGCCAGGGCGGACAACAGGGGGCCAACGTCCTGACTTTC. Protein product: CASSQGGQQGANVLTF. The V and J genes are TRBV4-2 and TRBJ2-6; possibly TRBD1 for D (5 bases). Germline assignment: CDR1 LGHNA and CDR2 YNFKEQ. The CDR3 totals 16 residues. Trimming stripped 3 bases from V and 4 bases from J, with 13 bases between.

The chain employs TRBV27 and TRBJ2-3, with D perhaps matching TRBD1 or TRBD2 (5 bases each). The CDR3 contains 13 residues. CDR1 is MNHEY and CDR2 is SMNVEV in the germline V gene (reference sequence). Trimming took 3 bases from V and 4 from J, leaving 8 bases between them. The CDR3, as DNA: TGTGCCAGCAGTTTGGGGGTCGCAGATACGCAGTATTTT. Residues: CASSLGVADTQYF.

The chain joins TRBV28 to TRBJ2-7, with D unresolved. Per the germline V gene, CDR1 is MDHEN and CDR2 is SYDVKM. The CDR3 totals 14 residues. V was cut by 5 bases and J by 4 bases, with 15 bases left in between. CDR3 loop: CASSATGARYEQYF. DNA of the CDR3: TGTGCCAGCAGTGCCACTGGCGCTAGATACGAGCAGTACTTC.

The count of this clone is one. The J gene is TRBJ1-2, the V gene TRBV28; tentatively, D is TRBD1 (5 bases). CDR1 and CDR2 from the germline V gene are MDHEN and SYDVKM. There are 15 residues in the CDR3. V gave up 3 bases and J gave up 4 bases, with 15 bases separating them. Here the CDR3 DNA reads TGTGCCAGCAGTTTGGGAAGGGGCCAGGCCTATGGCTACACCTTC. Its translation is CASSLGRGQAYGYTF.

The chain carries TRBV12-5 and TRBJ2-2; D unclear. Germline V lookup: CDR1 LGHNT, CDR2 FRNRAP. CDR3 length: 16 residues. V was clipped by 5 bases and J by 1 base, with 14 bases between them. This CDR3 reads CASGLPRTQNTGELFF. CDR3 DNA: TGTGCTAGTGGTCTGCCCCGGACCCAGAACACCGGGGAGCTGTTTTTT.

The chain combines TRBV5-4 with TRBJ1-4; possibly TRBD1 for D (5 bases). Per germline, CDR1 SGHNT and CDR2 YYREEE (reference sequence). This CDR3 comprises 16 residues. Trimming shortened V by 4 bases and J by 4 bases, and 17 bases separated the two germline ends. CDR3 coding DNA: TGTGCCAGCAGCCAATATGCAGGGAGGAATAATGAAAAACTGTTTTTT. This gives the protein CASSQYAGRNNEKLFF.

The chain employs TRBV15 and TRBJ1-4; the D is unclear. This CDR3 comprises 12 residues. V lost 5 bases and J lost 11, with 12 bases in between. Germline CDR1 LNHNV, CDR2 YYDKDF (reference sequence). The CDR3 nucleotides are TGTGCCACCAGCGTGCAAGGCGGGAAACTGTTTTTT. Protein sequence: CATSVQGGKLFF. Combining the CDR3 with reference TRBV15 and TRBJ1-4 gives the whole variable domain DAMVIQNPRYQVTQFGKPVTLSCSQTLNHNVMYWYQQKSSQAPKLLFHYYDKDFNNEADTPDNFQSRRPNTSFCFLDIRSPGLGDTAMYLCATSVQGGKLFFGSGTQLSVL.

This chain connects TRBV19 to TRBJ1-1; D might be TRBD1 (5 bases). Trimming stripped 1 base from V and 0 bases from J, with 9 bases between. This CDR3 spans 15 amino acids. Germline V gene data show CDR1 as LNHDA and CDR2 as SQIVND (reference sequence). CDR3 sequence (DNA): TGTGCCAGTAGTATAGCAGTGGGGGTGAACACTGAAGCTTTCTTT. Translating gives CASSIAVGVNTEAFF. Based on the CDR3 plus reference TRBV19 and TRBJ1-1, the full variable domain is DGGITQSPKYLFRKEGQNVTLSCEQNLNHDAMYWYRQDPGQGLRLIYYSQIVNDFQKGDIAEGYSVSREKKESFPLTVTSAQKNPTAFYLCASSIAVGVNTEAFFGQGTRLTVV.

The chain links TRBV19 to TRBJ1-4; D may be TRBD1 (6 bases). In germline, CDR1 is LNHDA, CDR2 SQIVND (reference sequence). V shed 10 bases and J shed 8 bases, with 14 bases lying between them. CDR3 length: 12 amino acids. CDR3 loop: CATGTRDEKLFF. CDR3 sequence (DNA): TGTGCCACCGGGACACGGGACGAAAAACTGTTTTTT. Full variable domain (remainder filled in from reference TRBV19 and TRBJ1-4): DGGITQSPKYLFRKEGQNVTLSCEQNLNHDAMYWYRQDPGQGLRLIYYSQIVNDFQKGDIAEGYSVSREKKESFPLTVTSAQKNPTAFYLCATGTRDEKLFFGSGTQLSVL.

The V gene is TRBV5-4, the J gene TRBJ2-7; 16 bases align to TRBD2. Germline lookup yields CDR1 SGHNT and CDR2 YYREEE (reference sequence). The CDR3 is made up of 15 amino acids. After removal of 6 bases from V and 1 base from J, the junction contained 1 base not matched to a gene. This CDR3 is CASTGLAGGSYEQYF. The CDR3 nucleotides read TGTGCCAGCACGGGACTAGCGGGAGGGTCCTACGAGCAGTACTTC.

J is TRBJ1-1 and V is TRBV12-5, with D possibly TRBD1 on 6 matching bases. The ends were cut back, 2 bases at V and 4 bases at J, with 11 bases in the middle. The CDR3 runs 14 residues. The V gene's germline CDR1 is LGHNT and CDR2 FRNRAP. CDR3 nucleotide sequence: TGTGCTAGTGGTTTGTCTGGAGGGGGCACTGAAGCTTTCTTT. Its translation: CASGLSGGGTEAFF.

This chain connects TRBV7-3 to TRBJ2-1; D may match TRBD1 or TRBD2 (5 bases each). The CDR3 loop spans 13 amino acids. Trimming removed 3 bases from V and 7 bases from J, with 10 bases in between. Germline V gene sequence: CDR1 SGHTA, CDR2 FQGTGA. This CDR3 reads CASSFGATNEQFF. DNA of the CDR3: TGTGCCAGCAGCTTCGGGGCGACAAATGAGCAGTTCTTC.